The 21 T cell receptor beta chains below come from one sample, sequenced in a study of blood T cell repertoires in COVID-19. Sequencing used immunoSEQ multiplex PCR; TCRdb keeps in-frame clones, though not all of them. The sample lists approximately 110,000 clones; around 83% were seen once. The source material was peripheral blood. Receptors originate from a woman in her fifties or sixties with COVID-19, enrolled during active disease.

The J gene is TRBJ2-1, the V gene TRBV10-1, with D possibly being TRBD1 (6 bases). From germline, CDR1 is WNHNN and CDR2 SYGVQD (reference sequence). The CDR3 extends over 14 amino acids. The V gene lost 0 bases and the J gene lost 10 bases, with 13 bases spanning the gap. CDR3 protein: CASSESPDRKEQFF. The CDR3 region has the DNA TGCGCCAGCAGTGAGTCGCCCGACAGGAAGGAGCAGTTCTTC.

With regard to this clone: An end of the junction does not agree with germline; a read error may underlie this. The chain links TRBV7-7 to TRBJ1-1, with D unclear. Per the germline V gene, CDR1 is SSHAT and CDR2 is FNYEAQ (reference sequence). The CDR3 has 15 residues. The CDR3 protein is CASSPFAGRNTEAFF. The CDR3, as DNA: TGTGCTAGCAGCCCCTTTGCGGGAAGGAACACTGAAGCTTTCTTT.

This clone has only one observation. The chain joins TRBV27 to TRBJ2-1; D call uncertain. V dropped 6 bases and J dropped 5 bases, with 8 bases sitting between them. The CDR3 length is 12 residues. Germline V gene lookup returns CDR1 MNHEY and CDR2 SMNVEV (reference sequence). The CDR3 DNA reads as TGTGCCAGCAGGCGCCCCAACAATGAGCAGTTCTTC. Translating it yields CASRRPNNEQFF.

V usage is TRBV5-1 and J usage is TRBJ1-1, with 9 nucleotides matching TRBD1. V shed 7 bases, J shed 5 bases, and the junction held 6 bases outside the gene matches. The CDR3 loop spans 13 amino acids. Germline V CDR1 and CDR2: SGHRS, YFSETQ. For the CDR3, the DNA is TGCGCCAGCGTCGAACAGGGGGCTACTGAAGCTTTCTTT. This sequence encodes CASVEQGATEAFF.

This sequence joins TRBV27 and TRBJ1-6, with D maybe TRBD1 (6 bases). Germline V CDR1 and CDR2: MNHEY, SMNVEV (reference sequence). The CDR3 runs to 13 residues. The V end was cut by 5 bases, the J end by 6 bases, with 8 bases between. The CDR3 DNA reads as TGTGCCAGCAGTCGGACAGCTAATTCACCCCTCCACTTT. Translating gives CASSRTANSPLHF.

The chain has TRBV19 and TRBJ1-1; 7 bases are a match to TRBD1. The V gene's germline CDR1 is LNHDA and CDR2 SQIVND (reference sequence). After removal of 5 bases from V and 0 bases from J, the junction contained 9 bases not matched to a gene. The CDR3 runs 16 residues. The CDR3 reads CASSYNGQAVNTEAFF. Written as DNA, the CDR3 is TGTGCCAGTAGTTACAACGGACAGGCGGTGAACACTGAAGCTTTCTTT. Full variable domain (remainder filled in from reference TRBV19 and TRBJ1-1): DGGITQSPKYLFRKEGQNVTLSCEQNLNHDAMYWYRQDPGQGLRLIYYSQIVNDFQKGDIAEGYSVSREKKESFPLTVTSAQKNPTAFYLCASSYNGQAVNTEAFFGQGTRLTVV.

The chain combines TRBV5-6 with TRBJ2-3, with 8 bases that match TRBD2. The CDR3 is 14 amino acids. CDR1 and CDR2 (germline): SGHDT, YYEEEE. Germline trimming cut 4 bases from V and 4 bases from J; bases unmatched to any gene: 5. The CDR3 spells CASSRSGVSDTQYF. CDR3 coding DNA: TGTGCCAGCAGCCGTAGCGGGGTGTCAGATACGCAGTATTTT.

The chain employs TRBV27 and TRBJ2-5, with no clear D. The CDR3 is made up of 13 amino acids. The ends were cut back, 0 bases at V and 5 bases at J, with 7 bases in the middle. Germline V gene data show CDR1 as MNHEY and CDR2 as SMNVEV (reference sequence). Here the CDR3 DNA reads TGTGCCAGCAGTTTATCGACACCGGAGACCCAGTACTTC. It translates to CASSLSTPETQYF.

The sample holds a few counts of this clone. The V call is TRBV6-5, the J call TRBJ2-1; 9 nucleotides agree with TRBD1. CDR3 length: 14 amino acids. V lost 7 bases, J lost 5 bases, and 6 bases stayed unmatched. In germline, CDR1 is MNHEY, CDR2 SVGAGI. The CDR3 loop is CASNDRGLNNEQFF. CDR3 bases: TGTGCCAGCAACGACAGGGGGTTGAACAATGAGCAGTTCTTC.

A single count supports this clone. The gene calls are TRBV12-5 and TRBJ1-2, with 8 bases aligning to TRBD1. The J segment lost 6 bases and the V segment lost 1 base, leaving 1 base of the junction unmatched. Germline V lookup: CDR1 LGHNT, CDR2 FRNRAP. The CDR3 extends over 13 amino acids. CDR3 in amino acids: CASGLGQGHGYTF. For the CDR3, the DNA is TGTGCTAGTGGTTTGGGACAGGGGCATGGCTACACCTTC.

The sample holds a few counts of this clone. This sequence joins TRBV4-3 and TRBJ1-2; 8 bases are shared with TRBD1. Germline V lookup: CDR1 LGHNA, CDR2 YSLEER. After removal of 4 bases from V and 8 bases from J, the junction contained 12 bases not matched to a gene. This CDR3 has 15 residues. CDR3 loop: CASSRHYRGSGGYTF. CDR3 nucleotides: TGCGCCAGCAGCCGACATTACAGGGGGTCGGGAGGCTACACCTTC.

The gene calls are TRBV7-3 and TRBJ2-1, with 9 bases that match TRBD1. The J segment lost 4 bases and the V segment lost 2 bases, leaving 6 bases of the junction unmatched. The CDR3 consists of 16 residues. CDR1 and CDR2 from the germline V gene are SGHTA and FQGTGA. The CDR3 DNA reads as TGTGCCAGCAGCTTAGAGGACAGGGGTTTTTACAATGAGCAGTTCTTC. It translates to CASSLEDRGFYNEQFF.

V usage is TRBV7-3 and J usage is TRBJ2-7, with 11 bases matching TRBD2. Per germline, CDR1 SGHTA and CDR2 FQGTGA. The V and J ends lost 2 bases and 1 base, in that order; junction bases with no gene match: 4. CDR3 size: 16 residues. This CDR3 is CASSLVGTSGSYEQYF. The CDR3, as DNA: TGTGCCAGCAGCTTAGTAGGGACTAGCGGATCCTACGAGCAGTACTTC.

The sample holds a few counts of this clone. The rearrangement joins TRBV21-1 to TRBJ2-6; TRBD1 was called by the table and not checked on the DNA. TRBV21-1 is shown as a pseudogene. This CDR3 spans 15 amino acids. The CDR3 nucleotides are TGTGCCAGTCAACCCTCAGGGATTCGTGCCAACGTCCTGACTTTC. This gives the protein CASQPSGIRANVLTF.

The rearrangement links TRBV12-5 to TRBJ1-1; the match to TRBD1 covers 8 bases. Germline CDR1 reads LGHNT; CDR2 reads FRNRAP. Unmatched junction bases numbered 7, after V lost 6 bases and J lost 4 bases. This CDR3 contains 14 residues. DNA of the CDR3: TGTGCTAGTGGGCAATCAGGGGGCGGCACTGAAGCTTTCTTT. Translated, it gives CASGQSGGGTEAFF.

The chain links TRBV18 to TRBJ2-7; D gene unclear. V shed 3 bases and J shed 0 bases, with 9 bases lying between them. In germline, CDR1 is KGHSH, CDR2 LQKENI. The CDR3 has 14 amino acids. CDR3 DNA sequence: TGTGCCAGCTCACCGTCAGGTCCCTCCTACGAGCAGTACTTC. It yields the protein CASSPSGPSYEQYF.

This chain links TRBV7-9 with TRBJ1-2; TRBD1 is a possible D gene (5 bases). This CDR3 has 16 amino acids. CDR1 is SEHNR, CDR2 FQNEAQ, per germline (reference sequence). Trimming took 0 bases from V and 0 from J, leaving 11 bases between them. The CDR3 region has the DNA TGTGCCAGCAGCTTAGCGCGCGGGGCAGCTAACTATGGCTACACCTTC. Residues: CASSLARGAANYGYTF.

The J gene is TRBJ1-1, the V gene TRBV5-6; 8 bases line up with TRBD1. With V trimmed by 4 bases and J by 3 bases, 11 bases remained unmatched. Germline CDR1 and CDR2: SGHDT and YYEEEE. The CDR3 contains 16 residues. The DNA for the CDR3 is TGTGCCAGCAGCCTCGGGACAGGATCAATTGACACTGAAGCTTTCTTT. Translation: CASSLGTGSIDTEAFF.

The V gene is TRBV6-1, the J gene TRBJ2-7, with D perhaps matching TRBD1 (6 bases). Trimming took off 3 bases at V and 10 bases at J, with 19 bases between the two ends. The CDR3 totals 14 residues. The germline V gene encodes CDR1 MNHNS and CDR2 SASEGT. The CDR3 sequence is CASSDFQPGTSQYF. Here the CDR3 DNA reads TGTGCCAGCAGTGATTTTCAACCCGGGACATCACAGTACTTC.

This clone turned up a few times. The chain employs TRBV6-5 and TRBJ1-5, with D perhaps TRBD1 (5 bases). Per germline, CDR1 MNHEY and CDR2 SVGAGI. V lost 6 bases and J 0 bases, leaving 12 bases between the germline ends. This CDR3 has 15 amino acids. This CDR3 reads CASRLTVYSNQPQHF. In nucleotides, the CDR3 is TGTGCCAGCAGGCTGACAGTTTATAGCAATCAGCCCCAGCATTTT.

The CDR3 loop reads CASSNDRGTNYGYTF. As DNA, the CDR3 is TGTGCCAGTAGTAATGACAGGGGGACTAACTATGGCTACACCTTC. V is TRBV19 and J is TRBJ1-2, with 9 bases matching TRBD1. V shed 4 bases and J 0 bases; nucleotides not matched to a gene: 3. The CDR3 length is 15 residues. Germline CDR1 is LNHDA and CDR2 is SQIVND (reference sequence).